This TCR beta chain was sequenced for a study of cytomegalovirus exposure and HLA in healthy donors. The CDR3 consists of 15 residues. Germline CDR1 reads MNHEY; CDR2 reads SMNVEV (reference sequence). V shed 6 bases and J shed 7 bases, with 18 bases lying between them. The PCR ran on 60 Vbeta and 13 Jbeta primers. Using immunoSEQ multiplex PCR, the repertoire was profiled, and TCRdb retains in-frame clones only, with some absent. The profile covers 200,000 to 250,000 clones, with about 86% appearing a single time and under 8% taken by the ten largest. The V gene is TRBV27, the J gene TRBJ2-2; a possible D gene is TRBD1 (6 bases). This TCR came from a woman aged 60-70 years in good health and CMV-seropositive. The material sequenced was PBMCs. The CDR3 coding sequence is TGTGCCAGCAGACATCGGACTCAGGGGAGCGGGGAGCTGTTTTTT. Translated, it gives CASRHRTQGSGELFF.